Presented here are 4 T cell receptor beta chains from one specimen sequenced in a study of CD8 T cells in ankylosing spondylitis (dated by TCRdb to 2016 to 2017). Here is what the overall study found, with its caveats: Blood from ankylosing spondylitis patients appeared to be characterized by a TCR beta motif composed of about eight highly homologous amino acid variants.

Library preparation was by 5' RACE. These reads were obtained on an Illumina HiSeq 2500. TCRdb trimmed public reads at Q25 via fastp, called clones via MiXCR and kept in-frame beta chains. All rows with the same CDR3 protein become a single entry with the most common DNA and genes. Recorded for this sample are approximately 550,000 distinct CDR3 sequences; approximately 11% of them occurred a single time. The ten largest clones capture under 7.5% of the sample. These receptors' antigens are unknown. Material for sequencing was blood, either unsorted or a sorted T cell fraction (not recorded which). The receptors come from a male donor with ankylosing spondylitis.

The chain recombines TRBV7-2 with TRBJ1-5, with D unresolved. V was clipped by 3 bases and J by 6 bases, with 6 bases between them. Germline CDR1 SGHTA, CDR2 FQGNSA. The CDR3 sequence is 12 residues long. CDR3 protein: CASSFEFQPQHF. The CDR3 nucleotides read TGTGCCAGCAGCTTTGAGTTTCAGCCCCAGCATTTT.

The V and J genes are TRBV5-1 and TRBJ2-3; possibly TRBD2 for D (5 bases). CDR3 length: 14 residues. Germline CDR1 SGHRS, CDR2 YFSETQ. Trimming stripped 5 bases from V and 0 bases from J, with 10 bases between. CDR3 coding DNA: TGCGCCAGCAGAGCGACTACTAGCACAGATACGCAGTATTTT. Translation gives CASRATTSTDTQYF.

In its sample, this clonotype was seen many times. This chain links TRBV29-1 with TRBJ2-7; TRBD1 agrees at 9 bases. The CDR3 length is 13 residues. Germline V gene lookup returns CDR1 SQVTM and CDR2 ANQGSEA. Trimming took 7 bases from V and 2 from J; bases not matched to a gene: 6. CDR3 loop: CSAEGQGAYEQYV. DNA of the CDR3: TGCAGCGCCGAGGGACAGGGTGCCTACGAGCAGTACGTC.

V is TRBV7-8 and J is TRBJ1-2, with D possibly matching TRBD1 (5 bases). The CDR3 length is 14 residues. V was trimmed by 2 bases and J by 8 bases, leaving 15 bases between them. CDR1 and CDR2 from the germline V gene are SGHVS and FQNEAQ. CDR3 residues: CASSLISGLAGYTF. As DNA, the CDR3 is TGTGCCAGCAGCTTAATTTCAGGGCTCGCGGGCTACACCTTC.